This record covers a single T cell receptor (beta chain). The V and J ends lost 4 bases and 4 bases respectively, with 20 bases between them. CDR1 is SEHNR, CDR2 FQNEAQ, per germline (reference sequence). The CDR3 totals 16 residues. This specimen comes from a study of blood T cell repertoires in COVID-19. The overall study: COVID-19 samples collected from the United States, Italy and Spain covered acute and convalescent phases.

Profiling relied on immunoSEQ multiplex PCR, and the TCRdb table lists in-frame clones only, not all of them. The sample lists 100,000 to 150,000 clones, approximately 87% occurring once. V is TRBV7-9 and J is TRBJ2-7; TRBD2 is a possible D gene (5 bases). The sequenced sample was peripheral blood. The receptor's source is a man aged 50 or older with acute or convalescent COVID-19. The CDR3 reads CASSSHAGQLLYEQYF. The CDR3, as DNA: TGTGCCAGCAGCTCCCACGCGGGTCAGCTCCTATACGAGCAGTACTTC.